Listed below are T cell receptor beta chains from one sample, sequenced in a study of naive and memory T cell subsets. MiXCR, applied by TCRdb to the UMI-ligation and nested PCR reads, yields one record per CDR3 protein. Of 98,000 or so distinct CDR3 sequences detected, around 11% appear once; the ten largest clones hold more than 0.11%. The material sequenced was naive CD4+ T cells from blood. The receptors were gathered from a human donor in good health. CDR3s include the opening cysteine and the closing phenylalanine or tryptophan. The order of the fields is CDR3 protein, J gene, V gene.

CASTQTSNSPLHF | TRBJ1-6 | TRBV27
CSARKGGTNTEAFF | TRBJ1-1 | TRBV20-1
CASSYGGVTEAFF | TRBJ1-1 | TRBV6-2/TRBV6-3
CASSAGTAKRTGELFF | TRBJ2-2 | TRBV7-3
CAISGSGLNEQFF | TRBJ2-1 | TRBV10-3
CASSSPKGGKAQYF | TRBJ2-5 | TRBV6-2/TRBV6-3
CASSFADQQYRADTQYF | TRBJ2-3 | TRBV27
CSVGRQMNTEAFF | TRBJ1-1 | TRBV29-1
CSAAGTAFVYEQYF | TRBJ2-7 | TRBV20-1
CASSLIRIGGAGNTEAFF | TRBJ1-1 | TRBV7-2
CASGRQGANTGELFF | TRBJ2-2 | TRBV6-2/TRBV6-3
CASSVGPGQPYEQYF | TRBJ2-7 | TRBV5-1
CATSRGGGPYEQYF | TRBJ2-7 | TRBV15
CASSLKGLGSYEQYF | TRBJ2-7 | TRBV27
CSARGGLAGGSSYNEQFF | TRBJ2-1 | TRBV20-1
CASSETGTPNTEAFF | TRBJ1-1 | TRBV2
CASSFLGTESRYGYTF | TRBJ1-2 | TRBV7-2
CASSQERIPGQGSNSPLHF | TRBJ1-6 | TRBV3-1
CASRDSATLEQYF | TRBJ2-7 | TRBV12-3/TRBV12-4
CASSLAETQYF | TRBJ2-5 | TRBV7-2
CASSLSSLVGAKNIQYF | TRBJ2-4 | TRBV5-1
CASRFERPPDIQYF | TRBJ2-4 | TRBV5-4
CASSLNSGLEAAFF | TRBJ1-1 | TRBV7-3
CASSSGRGLNTEAFF | TRBJ1-1 | TRBV11-1
CSARDWGVRGGPNEQFF | TRBJ2-1 | TRBV20-1
CASSGGSTDTQYF | TRBJ2-3 | TRBV18
CASRLAGGVYNEQFF | TRBJ2-1 | TRBV6-5
CASSLLRLADLYNEQFF | TRBJ2-1 | TRBV14
CASSPRRAGVEQYF | TRBJ2-7 | TRBV11-3
CASSDRGRNTGELFF | TRBJ2-2 | TRBV6-4
CASSSFIWGSTDTQYF | TRBJ2-3 | TRBV7-9
CASSLRGGNSGVGNEQFF | TRBJ2-1 | TRBV5-1
CASSLAGPRETQYF | TRBJ2-5 | TRBV7-2
CTSSPGPGGVDYTF | TRBJ1-2 | TRBV5-1
CASKPVAALSTDTQYF | TRBJ2-3 | TRBV7-2
CASSRKDNAWGGTQYF | TRBJ2-5 | TRBV5-4
CASSLGRQGGNEKLFF | TRBJ1-4 | TRBV7-9
CASRPDRSRGEQYF | TRBJ2-7 | TRBV2
CASSPGDSGQPQHF | TRBJ1-5 | TRBV18
CRGQGKMAYEQYF | TRBJ2-7 | TRBV29-1
CASSATQKGTEAFF | TRBJ1-1 | TRBV9
CAIRTDGTSRGLTDTQYF | TRBJ2-3 | TRBV10-3
CASSSTQPYEQYF | TRBJ2-7 | TRBV18
CSARDRTGNQPQHF | TRBJ1-5 | TRBV20-1
CASSLLGAEAFF | TRBJ1-1 | TRBV12-3/TRBV12-4
CASSQSHNEQFF | TRBJ2-1 | TRBV3-1
CASSLGTGGSYEQYF | TRBJ2-7 | TRBV12-3/TRBV12-4
CASSPGQTFYNSPLHF | TRBJ1-6 | TRBV14
CASRFDRAPVYEQYF | TRBJ2-7 | TRBV7-9
CASSRSGGTDTQYF | TRBJ2-3 | TRBV7-2
CASSQDSPGHEQYF | TRBJ2-7 | TRBV4-3
CASSPVIEKNTEAFF | TRBJ1-1 | TRBV18
CASSLVRQGGAAQYF | TRBJ2-7 | TRBV7-9
CSATTGALNTEAFF | TRBJ1-1 | TRBV20-1
CASSAPGTGNYGYTF | TRBJ1-2 | TRBV28
CASSLTGDTEAFF | TRBJ1-1 | TRBV7-8
CASSPQNRAGPNQPQHF | TRBJ1-5 | TRBV19
CASSHWRDSYNEQFF | TRBJ2-1 | TRBV7-9
CATSMSVGAQGYEQYF | TRBJ2-7 | TRBV15
CASSSYVAQETQYF | TRBJ2-5 | TRBV7-2